One T cell receptor beta chain is described in this entry. It has no known antigen specificity. No base quality information exists; no much larger clone differs at one position. Other DNA variants within this sample encode the same CDR3. Healthy HIV-negative adults with no recently reported acute infections or vaccinations were included as donors. Every donor was a Caucasian adult residing in Nashville, Tennessee, USA. CD4+ T cells were enriched through magnetic negative selection, after which naive cells were positively selected on CD45RA and the remaining negative fraction served as the memory subset. After blood collection by leukapheresis, PBMCs were isolated using Ficoll-Histopaque density gradient centrifugation and then cryopreserved in the vapor phase of liquid nitrogen. Analytical flow cytometry was used to check the purity and quantity of each magnetically sorted T cell population. Each sorted fraction had its genomic DNA isolated and then quantified by UV absorbance on a Nanodrop 2000c.

This entry belongs to a study of shared clonotypes between healthy human individuals (dated by TCRdb to 2019 to 2021). In the study overall: Three men and a couple of women, aged 18 to 49 years, made up the cohort. Leukapheresis yielded between about 0.9 and 10 billion PBMCs per donor. For each donor, three plates each were used for CD4 naive and CD4 memory, two plates were used for CD8 naive, and one plate was used for CD8 memory. The study deeply sequenced blood TCR repertoires of five healthy adults to estimate repertoire size and the extent of clonotype sharing between individuals. Different laboratories and diverse techniques were used to prepare libraries and sequence TCR repertoires, to increase sequencing depth and limit assay-specific biases.

TCR CDR3 regions were amplified from genomic DNA by multiplex PCR using the deep immunoSEQ assay. For each cell subset, the extracted genomic DNA was distributed evenly across all wells of several immunoSEQ 96-well plates, and each plate served as one replicate. Each replicate PCR for sorted subsets received around 0.2 ug genomic DNA, equal to about 30,000 T cell genomes. Purified libraries were measured with a Qubit 3.0 fluorometer, size-checked on a Bioanalyzer 2100, and measured again with the KAPA Library Quantification kit. A separate single-read 150-cycle Illumina NextSeq 550 flow cell was used to sequence each immunoSEQ 96-well plate. From the authors' description of their analysis: Because the immunoSEQ output included only junctional sequences and no quality scores, the filtering could not be the same as the filtering used for full-length reads. To assign V/J genes and CDR3, sequences were annotated using PyIR, a Python wrapper for IgBLAST v1.9, with IMGT germline references. Reads with weak V/J assignments (E-value above 1e-6), missing CDR3, stop codons, out-of-frame junctions, or ambiguous translated residues were removed. A V3J clonotype was defined by an identical inferred V gene, J gene, and CDR3 amino acid sequence. To compute the percentage overlap between repertoires, the number of shared unique clonotypes was divided by the size of the smaller repertoire. RTK rarefaction, the Chao1 estimator, and Recon v2.1 estimates of unobserved clonotypes were used to assess repertoire richness. Generation probabilities for all TCRbeta clonotypes obtained by the gDNA method from a handful of donors were computed using OLGA. TCRdb carries this immuneACCESS record with in-frame sequences only. Its versions omit some clonotypes, under half of them owing to an unresolved V gene in the studies checked, with the rest unexplained. V and J calls and clone size are copied from that table; D and trimming were computed from the DNA. The sample profile shows roughly 2.4 million clones; approximately 95% of them were found once. More than 0.1% of the sample is held by the ten biggest clonotypes.

The paper as a whole reports these results and caveats: Sampling was restricted to blood, and TCR repertoires in tissues likely differ from the TCR repertoires found in blood. Sharing across several donors was observed for about 5% of naive CD4, over 3% of naive CD8, around 2.5% of memory CD4, and about 0.4% of memory CD8 clonotypes. Because the study included only a small number of donors, the genetic and exposure-history diversity represented was limited. Rarefaction of sorted-subset datasets indicated incomplete sequencing despite the large sequencing depth. Pairwise subsampling indicated that sequencing depth was expected to affect the degree of clonotype sharing among donors. Naive subsets generally had larger estimated clonotype richness than memory subsets did. Higher generation probabilities were observed for clonotypes shared by all four sorted-subset donors than for non-shared clonotypes.

The source material was naive CD4+ T cells sorted from blood. This specimen's cell subset or site label, interpreted: CD45RA+ positively selected. The clonotype was recovered from a young man in good health.

The CDR3 protein: CASSPGGSTDTQYF. The DNA is TGTGCCAGCAGCCCCGGCGGCAGCACAGATACGCAGTATTTT. The sequence links TRBV4-2 to TRBJ2-3; no D gene is confidently identified. The CDR1 and CDR2 encoded by the germline V gene are LGHNA and YNFKEQ. The germline ends are 8 bases apart after V is trimmed by 4 bases and J by 0 bases. Reading from cysteine to phenylalanine, the CDR3 counts 14 amino acids. Just CDR3 DNA is preserved here, 42 bases in frame from base 1.